One and the same sample provided the 27 T cell receptor beta chains below, sequenced in a study of Tregs in tolerant kidney transplant recipients. Method: immunoSEQ multiplex PCR; TCRdb's copy keeps in-frame clones and lacks some. The sample carries 110,000 or so clones, approximately 90% recorded once. The sequenced sample was CD4+ T cells from blood. Receptors were obtained from a human donor in good health.

The CDR3 nucleotides read TGTGCCAGCAGCTTAGCCTCCGGGACAAGGAAAGAGACCCAGTACTTC. This gives the protein CASSLASGTRKETQYF. The chain employs TRBV7-9 and TRBJ2-5; tentative D call: TRBD1 (6 bases). Germline CDR1 SEHNR, CDR2 FQNEAQ (reference sequence). Trimming removed 0 bases from V and 3 bases from J, with 14 bases in between. This CDR3 is built from 16 residues.

The chain is built from TRBV6-5 and TRBJ1-3; D gene unclear. Per germline, CDR1 MNHEY and CDR2 SVGAGI. There are 14 residues in the CDR3. V was pared by 10 bases and J by 8 bases, with 21 bases between. The CDR3 is CATSLDGSMDTIYF. CDR3 bases: TGTGCCACCTCACTCGATGGCAGTATGGACACCATATATTTT.

This clone has just one count. The chain uses TRBV2 and TRBJ1-3, with D possibly matching TRBD1 (5 bases). The germline gives CDR1 SNHLY, CDR2 FYNNEI. There are 13 residues in the CDR3. Trimming took off 3 bases at V and 7 bases at J, with 10 bases between the two ends. CDR3 nucleotides: TGTGCCAGCAGTGATGAGGAGGGGAACACCATATATTTT. It codes for CASSDEEGNTIYF. Full variable domain (missing parts from reference TRBV2 and TRBJ1-3): EPEVTQTPSHQVTQMGQEVILRCVPISNHLYFYWYRQILGQKVEFLVSFYNNEISEKSEIFDDQFSVERPDGSNFTLKIRSTKLEDSAMYFCASSDEEGNTIYFGEGSWLTVV.

This chain uses TRBV4-1 with TRBJ2-2; 10 nucleotides align to TRBD2. V shed 1 base, J shed 9 bases, and the junction held 5 bases outside the gene matches. CDR3 size: 15 residues. Germline-derived CDR1 and CDR2 are MGHRA and YSYEKL. This chain's CDR3 is CASSQGQAGGWELFF. The CDR3 nucleotides read TGCGCCAGCAGCCAAGGTCAAGCGGGGGGGTGGGAGCTGTTTTTT.

The genes are TRBV19 and TRBJ2-2; D tentatively fits TRBD1 or TRBD2 (5 bases each). The CDR3 runs 14 residues. V dropped 5 bases and J dropped 4 bases, with 11 bases sitting between them. Germline V CDR1 and CDR2: LNHDA, SQIVND (reference sequence). Here the CDR3 reads CASSVGERTGELFF. The CDR3 bases are TGTGCCAGTAGTGTGGGGGAACGCACCGGGGAGCTGTTTTTT.

The V and J genes are TRBV7-3 and TRBJ2-3; 7 bases are a match to TRBD1. This CDR3 is 16 amino acids long. J gave up 0 bases and V 6 bases, and 9 bases lay outside the gene matches. Germline V gene sequence: CDR1 SGHTA, CDR2 FQGTGA. CDR3: CASSRHRGTSTDTQYF. The CDR3, as DNA: TGTGCCAGCAGTCGCCACAGGGGAACTAGCACAGATACGCAGTATTTT.

The chain has TRBV11-2 and TRBJ2-1; D not resolved. The CDR3 spans 17 residues. Trimming removed 1 base at V and 0 bases at J, with 13 bases between. Germline V lookup: CDR1 SGHAT, CDR2 FQNNGV. The CDR3 DNA is TGTGCCAGCAGCTTAGTGCCGGGTTCCAGCTCCTACAATGAGCAGTTCTTC. This encodes CASSLVPGSSSYNEQFF.

This clone has a single count. The chain uses TRBV5-1 and TRBJ2-7, with 8 bases aligning to TRBD1. Trimming took 0 bases from V and 6 from J; bases not matched to a gene: 5. The CDR3 length is 14 residues. CDR1 SGHRS and CDR2 YFSETQ come from the germline V gene. The CDR3 coding sequence is TGCGCCAGCAGCTTGGAGACGGACAGGGTCGAGCAGTACTTC. Translation gives CASSLETDRVEQYF.

V usage is TRBV7-3 and J usage is TRBJ1-2; D remains unclear. V lost 2 bases to trimming and J lost 4 bases, with 11 bases between them. From germline, CDR1 is SGHTA and CDR2 FQGTGA. The CDR3 consists of 14 residues. The CDR3 sequence is CASSLERFSYGYTF. CDR3 sequence (DNA): TGTGCCAGCAGCTTAGAACGGTTCAGCTATGGCTACACCTTC.

The J gene is TRBJ1-5, the V gene TRBV19; possible D gene TRBD1, 5 bases. Trimming shortened V by 7 bases and J by 0 bases, and 13 bases separated the two germline ends. From germline, CDR1 is LNHDA and CDR2 SQIVND (reference sequence). The CDR3 spans 15 residues. CDR3 in DNA: TGTGCCAGTACCACCCCAGGGTATAGCAATCAGCCCCAGCATTTT. Its translation: CASTTPGYSNQPQHF.

The chain recombines TRBV10-3 with TRBJ2-7, with D perhaps matching TRBD1 (6 bases). The V gene lost 4 bases and the J gene lost 5 bases, with 6 bases spanning the gap. Germline-derived CDR1 and CDR2 are ENHRY and SYGVKD. The CDR3 loop spans 11 amino acids. This CDR3 is CAISGDNEQYF. In DNA, the CDR3 is TGTGCCATCAGTGGGGACAACGAGCAGTACTTC.

The chain employs TRBV6-1 and TRBJ1-5, with D unresolved. Germline CDR1 and CDR2: MNHNS and SASEGT. This CDR3 contains 15 residues. V lost 4 bases, J lost 0 bases, and 10 bases lay in between. CDR3 protein: CASSAGSYSNQPQHF. The CDR3 DNA is TGTGCCAGCAGTGCCGGGTCTTATAGCAATCAGCCCCAGCATTTT.

This clone was seen just once. The chain carries TRBV10-3 and TRBJ2-3; 9 bases align to TRBD1. The CDR3 consists of 16 residues. The germline V gene encodes CDR1 ENHRY and CDR2 SYGVKD. Trimming took 3 bases from V and 1 from J; bases not matched to a gene: 5. The CDR3 DNA follows: TGTGCCATCAGTGACTCACGGACAGGGGGCACAGATACGCAGTATTTT. The encoded protein is CAISDSRTGGTDTQYF.

The chain joins TRBV19 to TRBJ2-7, with 14 bases aligning to TRBD2. Germline V gives CDR1 LNHDA, CDR2 SQIVND (reference sequence). V was clipped by 0 bases and J by 3 bases; unmatched bases: 7. This CDR3 comprises 18 residues. For the CDR3, the DNA is TGTGCCAGTAGTATAGAGTCGCCCGGGACTAGCGGGAGCTACGAGCAGTACTTC. Translation gives CASSIESPGTSGSYEQYF.

This chain links TRBV5-1 with TRBJ2-1; D tentatively reads TRBD1 or TRBD2 (5 bases each). V dropped 3 bases and J dropped 6 bases, with 19 bases sitting between them. The CDR3 is 16 amino acids. CDR1 and CDR2 from the germline V gene are SGHRS and YFSETQ. Written as DNA, the CDR3 is TGCGCCAGCAGCTCGGATCCGGGACGGTCAAGCAATGAGCAGTTCTTC. Translated: CASSSDPGRSSNEQFF.

The chain has TRBV5-6 and TRBJ2-1, with TRBD2 matching 8 bases. The CDR3 runs 16 residues. Trimming took 1 base from V and 7 from J; bases not matched to a gene: 10. Looked up from germline, CDR1 is SGHDT and CDR2 is YYEEEE. CDR3 in amino acids: CASSLMGAGGGNEQFF. The CDR3, as DNA: TGTGCCAGCAGCTTGATGGGCGCGGGAGGTGGGAATGAGCAGTTCTTC. Full variable domain (outside the CDR3, taken from reference TRBV5-6 and TRBJ2-1): DAGVTQSPTHLIKTRGQQVTLRCSPKSGHDTVSWYQQALGQGPQFIFQYYEEEERQRGNFPDRFSGHQFPNYSSELNVNALLLGDSALYLCASSLMGAGGGNEQFFGPGTRLTVL.

J is TRBJ2-3 and V is TRBV18; 7 bases agree with TRBD1. Germline values: CDR1 KGHSH, CDR2 LQKENI. This CDR3 contains 14 residues. V was clipped by 4 bases and J by 5 bases; unmatched bases: 6. CDR3 in amino acids: CASSQTGVGDTQYF. The CDR3, as DNA: TGTGCCAGCTCACAAACAGGGGTGGGAGATACGCAGTATTTT.

This chain joins TRBV23-1 and TRBJ1-2; tentative D call: TRBD1 (6 bases). TRBV23-1 is assigned to the ORF class and has an uncertain function. The CDR3 covers 13 residues. Between the trimmed V and J ends, which lost 3 bases and 6 bases, there was a span of 11 bases. CDR3 sequence reads: CASSHQQGNGYTF. The CDR3 DNA sequence: TGCGCCAGCAGTCATCAACAGGGCAATGGCTACACCTTC.

The rearrangement links TRBV5-1 to TRBJ1-1; a possible D gene is TRBD1 (5 bases). The CDR3 consists of 14 residues. Trimming removed 1 base at V and 2 bases at J, with 9 bases between. The V gene's germline CDR1 is SGHRS and CDR2 YFSETQ. Here the CDR3 DNA reads TGCGCCAGCAGCTTGATCAGGGAAAACACTGAAGCTTTCTTT. Translated, it gives CASSLIRENTEAFF.

This clone was counted many times. This chain connects TRBV5-8 to TRBJ1-1; a possible D gene is TRBD1 (6 bases). Trimming removed 6 bases from V and 6 bases from J, with 15 bases in between. Germline-derived CDR1 and CDR2 are SGHTS and YDEGEE. The CDR3 runs to 13 residues. The CDR3 nucleotides read TGTGCCAGCAACCGAGGGGGGTTTTCTGAAGCTTTCTTT. This translates into CASNRGGFSEAFF. Supplemented by reference TRBV5-8 and TRBJ1-1, the full variable domain reads EAGVTQSPTHLIKTRGQQATLRCSPISGHTSVYWYQQALGLGLQFLLWYDEGEERNRGNFPPRFSGRQFPNYSSELNVNALELEDSALYLCASNRGGFSEAFFGQGTRLTVV.

The chain carries TRBV19 and TRBJ2-1; D is unclear. This CDR3 has 17 residues. Germline lookup yields CDR1 LNHDA and CDR2 SQIVND (reference sequence). The V and J ends lost 3 bases and 0 bases respectively, with 15 bases between them. CDR3 amino acids: CASSIGETASSYNEQFF. The CDR3 DNA reads as TGTGCCAGTAGTATCGGCGAGACTGCGAGCTCCTACAATGAGCAGTTCTTC.

This clone was detected once. The gene calls are TRBV15 and TRBJ1-5; TRBD1 is a possible D gene (5 bases). V was trimmed by 0 bases and J by 6 bases, leaving 12 bases between them. The CDR3 spans 15 residues. Looked up from germline, CDR1 is LNHNV and CDR2 is YYDKDF (reference sequence). The CDR3 DNA follows: TGTGCCACCAGCAGAGAGGGGCAGGCGACTCAGCCCCAGCATTTT. This codes for CATSREGQATQPQHF.

The chain has TRBV27 and TRBJ2-1; D not certain. The CDR3 consists of 19 residues. The germline V and J ends were trimmed by 1 base and 0 bases, with 19 bases remaining between them. CDR1 is MNHEY, CDR2 SMNVEV, per germline (reference sequence). CDR3 residues: CASSLWVTNTLDSYNEQFF. The CDR3 coding sequence is TGTGCCAGCAGTTTATGGGTCACCAACACCCTCGACTCCTACAATGAGCAGTTCTTC.

The rearrangement joins TRBV4-1 to TRBJ1-1; 8 nucleotides agree with TRBD1. The germline CDR1 and CDR2 sequences are MGHRA and YSYEKL. This CDR3 has 16 residues. After removal of 0 bases from V and 10 bases from J, the junction contained 13 bases not matched to a gene. The CDR3 DNA sequence: TGCGCCAGCAGCCAAGACACCACGGACAGGGCGAGACGAGCTTTCTTT. Protein product: CASSQDTTDRARRAFF.

The rearrangement links TRBV27 to TRBJ2-2; 13 positions match TRBD2. The ends lost 6 bases at V and 6 bases at J; junction bases unmatched: 10. The CDR3 is 17 residues long. Germline V gives CDR1 MNHEY, CDR2 SMNVEV (reference sequence). Here the CDR3 DNA reads TGTGCCAGCAGCATTACGGGACTAGCGGGATGGGCCGGGGAGCTGTTTTTT. Protein product: CASSITGLAGWAGELFF.

The V call is TRBV19, the J call TRBJ1-6, with D possibly matching TRBD1 (5 bases). The germline CDR1 and CDR2 sequences are LNHDA and SQIVND (reference sequence). The V end was cut by 1 base, the J end by 7 bases, with 5 bases between. This CDR3 region has 13 residues. The CDR3 is CASSIGGNSPLHF. CDR3 in DNA: TGTGCCAGTAGTATAGGGGGCAATTCACCCCTCCACTTT.

This clone has just a few counts. The chain recombines TRBV7-9 with TRBJ1-3; the D gene is possibly TRBD1 (5 bases). The CDR3 extends over 15 amino acids. Germline loops: CDR1 SEHNR, CDR2 FQNEAQ (reference sequence). The V end lost 4 bases, the J end lost 1 base, and 11 bases lay between the germline ends. Written as DNA, the CDR3 is TGTGCCAGCAGCTCCCGGGGGGGATCTGGAAACACCATATATTTT. Translated: CASSSRGGSGNTIYF.